These T cell receptor beta chains were read from a single sample in a study of cytomegalovirus exposure and HLA in healthy donors. Some clones are missing from TCRdb's copy, which holds only in-frame ones; the method was immunoSEQ multiplex PCR. The sample lists some 140,000 clones, around 84% occurring once. Sequenced sample: PBMCs. The receptors shown here come from a woman in her 40s in good health and CMV-seropositive. CDR3s include the opening cysteine and the closing phenylalanine or tryptophan. Fields, in order: clone size, V gene, CDR3 protein. Some rows have no size entry. The others give once, few or many, or a class for an expanded clone.

>-|TRBV6-5
CASNNPGQGKTEAFF
>-|TRBV5-5
CASSSRQVSLYEQYF
>-|TRBV29-1
CSVAKLAGGYNEQFF
>few|TRBV28
CAITGQRNTEAFF
>-|TRBV6-4
CASRGFRQGRGWTEAFF
>-|TRBV4-2
CASGLAVYNEQFF
>once|TRBV11-3
CASSSEPWEQYF
>-|TRBV19
CASSSNRGNEQYF
>-|TRBV27
CASSLTRWGSEQYF
>few|TRBV20-1
CSAPKDREAFF
>-|TRBV6-5
CASSSTGGGEAFF
>-|TRBV19
CASSRVVISQPQHF
>-|TRBV7-9
CASSFGLAGTDTQYF
>-|TRBV2
CASSGSRDRANTEAFF
>-|TRBV7-3
CASSKGSGRGRELFF
>-|TRBV27
CASSLRREGLEQYF
>-|TRBV6-5
CASSGKQGAGTEAFF
>-|TRBV5-6
CASSATGTGAGYTF
>-|TRBV21-1
CASTTNGQQGLYGYTF
>-|TRBV7-9
CASSRVAGASWFF
>-|TRBV6-4
CASSRDITDTQYF
>-|TRBV11-2
CASSLGYGDREAEQYF
>once|TRBV28
CASSPVDRPNSPLHF
>-|TRBV9
CASSVYDTGEQYF
>-|TRBV11-2
CASSLRVLDTQYF
>-|TRBV2
CASIWAVTDTQYF
>once|TRBV15
CATGLAGVRAETQYF
>once|TRBV13
CASSLGTSGYNEQFF
>-|TRBV5-4
CASRVRGGEQFF
>-|TRBV28
CASRPGLAGVEQYF
>-|TRBV4-1
CASSPMGEGHNQPQHF
>few|TRBV28
CASSFQVSRNTGELFF
>-|TRBV5-1
CASGFAGTGKAEAFF
>-|TRBV20-1
CSALDNEQFF
>-|TRBV28
CASSPLGEGRETEAFF
>-|TRBV27
CASSPARGTDTQYF
>-|TRBV2
CASSERLEQYF
>-|TRBV7-8
CASSLAPGLNYGYTF
>-|TRBV19
CASNWGTYGNQPQHF
>-|TRBV18
CASSPPKASGRPYEQYF
>-|TRBV9
CASSVDNYNEQFF
>-|TRBV5-4
CASSVLTDRLETQYF
>-|TRBV9
CASGNAGRASYNEQFF
>-|TRBV11-3
CASSISGGTGEDTQYF
>-|TRBV5-1
CASSPGTGYEKLFF
>-|TRBV10-2
CASRTGTAQETQYF